This T cell receptor beta chain comes out of a study of blood T cell repertoires in COVID-19. Study at large: PBMCs, B-cell-depleted T cells, or T cells were the source of the cDNA or gDNA that made up the material.

Germline V gene sequence: CDR1 LNHDA, CDR2 SQIVND (reference sequence). The CDR3 totals 14 residues. The V end lost 5 bases, the J end lost 8 bases, and 16 bases lay between the germline ends. In the original analysis: Reference gene primer amplification yielded estimated nucleated cell counts. Clones were read by immunoSEQ multiplex PCR, and TCRdb kept only the in-frame ones, dropping some. That table supplies the V and J calls and clone size; D and trimming were determined from the DNA. The sample shows around 480,000 clones, about nine tenths of them seen only once. Enrollees, about 18 to 89 years old, lived in 25 or so US areas. Recovery meant two consecutive negative NP/OP PCR tests, professional clearance, or resolved symptoms.

The sample comprised PBMCs or T cells enriched from blood (not recorded which). The sequence came from a woman between 18 and 29 years old who had recovered from COVID-19. The V call is TRBV19, the J call TRBJ2-1, with D possibly matching TRBD2 (5 bases). This CDR3 is CASSSLDEGDEQFF. The CDR3 DNA follows: TGTGCCAGTAGTTCGTTGGACGAGGGCGATGAGCAGTTCTTC. Full variable domain (missing parts from reference TRBV19 and TRBJ2-1): DGGITQSPKYLFRKEGQNVTLSCEQNLNHDAMYWYRQDPGQGLRLIYYSQIVNDFQKGDIAEGYSVSREKKESFPLTVTSAQKNPTAFYLCASSSLDEGDEQFFGPGTRLTVL.